This TCR beta chain appears in the sequencing data of a study of cytomegalovirus exposure and HLA in healthy donors. Findings and limits, study-wide: Apparent HLA restriction characterized most CMV-associated TCR beta chains in a later analysis. Several of the most significant clusters were apparently associated with common viral pathogens in a later analysis. Accounts indicate the classifier identified cytomegalovirus status with strong specificity and sensitivity. It was about 150 TCR beta chains that were listed as cytomegalovirus-associated.

60 Vbeta and 13 Jbeta primers were used in PCR. Produced via immunoSEQ multiplex PCR; TCRdb's table is partial and in-frame only. The repertoire has about 140,000 clones, about 61% of them found once; the top ten carry around 1.8%. CDR3 size: 13 residues. The V gene's germline CDR1 is MNHEY and CDR2 SVGAGI. J gave up 5 bases and V 5 bases, and 3 bases lay outside the gene matches. Regarding this clone: The antigen is undetermined.

This sequence was found in a male donor in good health and CMV-seronegative. Sequenced input: PBMCs. The V gene is TRBV6-5, the J gene TRBJ2-5, with TRBD2 matching over 9 bases. For the CDR3, the DNA is TGTGCCAGCAGTCCTAGCGGGGCGGAGACCCAGTACTTC. This codes for CASSPSGAETQYF.